Here is one T cell receptor (beta chain) with its context. Its antigen is unidentified. These data are taken from a study of CXCR3-negative and CXCR3-positive naive CD8 T cells. Overall study context: For each library, about 1.5 +/- 0.3 million TRB reads were obtained, about 140 million in total. Study-wide results and caveats: Against CXCR3-negative naive cells, CXCR3-positive naive cells showed more hydrophobic TRB CDR3s. High diversity, comparable across both naive subsets, contrasted with much lower diversity in memory CD8+ cells. It was found that naive subsets had comparable surface CD5, and TCR strength was inferred from TRB CDR3 properties.

The CDR3 runs to 15 residues. In germline, CDR1 is LGHNA, CDR2 YNFKEQ. The authors gated naive CD8+ T cells as CD45RO-CCR7+CD27+CD95-. Researchers prepared the TRB cDNA libraries using 5' RACE with UMI labels. TCRdb re-called the 5' RACE reads, yielding one record per CDR3 amino acid sequence without DNA. This table holds about 120,000 distinct CDR3 sequences. Sequenced input: naive CXCR3+ CD8+ T cells from blood. Subset described: CD45RO-CCR7+CD27+CD95- naive CD8+ T cells expressing CXCR3 (TNR3+). This clonotype originated in a human donor in good health. Some clones in this sample may be carry-over from other donors' samples. V is TRBV4-2 and J is TRBJ1-5; TCRdb names TRBD1, which stays unverified in the absence of DNA. This CDR3 reads CASSQDPRGDQPQHF.